A selection of T cell receptor beta chains follows, all from one sample in a study of T cells in Graves' hyperthyroidism and ophthalmopathy. TCRdb ran MiXCR on the multiplex PCR reads and lists one entry per CDR3 protein. The repertoire holds about 280,000 distinct CDR3 sequences, approximately 26% seen once, with about 30% in the top ten. Source material: blood. These receptors all stem from a man aged 35-49 years with Graves' hyperthyroidism that later progressed to Graves' ophthalmopathy. Each CDR3 is given with its conserved first and last residue. A D gene is named only where the DNA matches it firmly. Part of the rows lack a size; the others show once, few, many or a class for expanded clones.

.,TRBV3-1,14,many,TRBJ2-2,CASSQETGPGELFF,TGTGCCAGCAGCCAAGAGACAGGCCCCGGGGAGCTGTTTTTT
.,TRBV12-3/TRBV12-4,13,.,TRBJ2-7,CASRSRRGDEQYF,TGTGCCAGCAGGTCCCGTAGAGGGGACGAGCAGTACTTC
.,TRBV19,14,.,TRBJ1-3,CASRLQGSGNTIYF,TGTGCCAGTAGACTACAGGGCTCTGGAAACACCATATATTTT
TRBD1,TRBV12-3/TRBV12-4,13,many,TRBJ1-2,CASRKTGADGYTF,TGTGCCAGCAGAAAGACAGGGGCCGATGGCTACACCTTC
.,TRBV15,15,.,TRBJ2-2,CATSSGTVNTGELFF,TGTGCCACCAGCAGTGGGACGGTAAACACCGGGGAGCTGTTTTTT
.,TRBV12-3/TRBV12-4,15,many,TRBJ1-3,CASSFGTSSGNTIYF,TGTGCCAGCAGTTTTGGGACGTCCTCTGGAAACACCATATATTTT
TRBD1,TRBV5-4,14,many,TRBJ1-1,CASSTGGTDTEAFF,TGTGCCAGCAGCACAGGAGGGACAGACACTGAAGCTTTCTTT
.,TRBV6-1,12,many,TRBJ2-7,CASSQPPYEQYF,TGTGCCAGCAGTCAACCACCTTACGAGCAGTACTTC
.,TRBV12-3/TRBV12-4,14,once,TRBJ1-1,CASSLSALNTEAFF,TGTGCCAGCAGTTTGAGTGCCCTGAACACTGAAGCTTTCTTT
TRBD1,TRBV5-1,14,many,TRBJ2-4,CASSKGQGRDIQYF,TGCGCCAGCAGCAAGGGACAGGGCAGGGACATTCAGTACTTC
.,TRBV20-1,13,.,TRBJ2-7,CSARDYTPGEQYF,TGCAGTGCTAGAGATTACACCCCAGGGGAGCAGTACTTC
.,TRBV5-6,14,few,TRBJ1-3,CASSLGGRENTIYF,TGTGCCAGCAGCTTGGGGGGTCGCGAAAACACCATATATTTT
.,TRBV5-1,16,many,TRBJ1-2,CASSPLGGLGRNGYTF,TGCGCCAGCAGCCCTCTGGGGGGATTGGGGCGGAATGGCTACACCTTC
.,TRBV12-3/TRBV12-4,13,many,TRBJ1-1,CASTSQMNTEAFF,TGTGCCAGCACATCACAGATGAACACTGAAGCTTTCTTT
TRBD1,TRBV2,12,many,TRBJ2-7,CASTDRGHEQYF,TGTGCCAGCACGGACAGGGGTCACGAGCAGTACTTC
.,TRBV6-4,15,.,TRBJ1-2,CASTPGQPHRYGYTF,TGTGCCAGCACCCCCGGACAGCCACACCGCTATGGCTACACCTTC
.,TRBV12-3/TRBV12-4,13,many,TRBJ1-5,CASTPMGDQPQHF,TGTGCCAGCACCCCCATGGGAGATCAGCCCCAGCATTTT
.,TRBV5-1,13,many,TRBJ1-5,CASSLESGQPQHF,TGCGCCAGCAGCTTGGAATCCGGACAGCCCCAGCATTTT
.,TRBV18,12,many,TRBJ1-1,CASSPTTAEAFF,TGTGCCAGCTCACCAACGACAGCTGAAGCTTTCTTT
.,TRBV11-3,14,many,TRBJ1-1,CASSLVRGNPEAFF,TGTGCCAGCAGCTTAGTTCGAGGGAACCCTGAAGCTTTCTTT
.,TRBV15,18,many,TRBJ2-2,CATSRDKGRRWNTGELFF,TGTGCCACCAGCAGAGATAAAGGACGGAGGTGGAACACCGGGGAGCTGTTTTTT
.,TRBV11-3,13,.,TRBJ2-2,CASSHTNTGELFF,TGTGCCAGCAGTCACACTAACACCGGGGAGCTGTTTTTT
.,TRBV20-1,13,many,TRBJ2-4,CSASLLGRNIQYF,TGCAGTGCTAGCCTCCTCGGGAGAAACATTCAGTACTTC
.,TRBV18,14,many,TRBJ2-5,CASSPPGDRETQYF,TGTGCCAGCTCACCACCGGGAGATAGAGAGACCCAGTACTTC
TRBD1,TRBV28,17,many,TRBJ2-2,CASSNIPGQGDTGELFF,TGTGCCAGCAGCAATATACCGGGACAGGGGGACACCGGGGAGCTGTTTTTT
.,TRBV6-5,14,few,TRBJ2-7,CASSYTQAHFEQYF,TGTGCCAGCAGTTACACACAAGCCCACTTCGAGCAGTACTTC
TRBD1,TRBV30,14,many,TRBJ1-5,CAWSVQGNNQPQHF,TGTGCCTGGAGTGTACAGGGGAATAATCAGCCCCAGCATTTT
TRBD2,TRBV14,16,many,TRBJ2-7,CASSQGLLAGHYEQYF,TGTGCCAGCAGCCAAGGTTTACTAGCGGGGCACTACGAGCAGTACTTC
.,TRBV30,15,many,TRBJ2-7,CAWSSLRGGTYEQYF,TGTGCCTGGAGTAGTCTGAGGGGTGGGACCTACGAGCAGTACTTC
.,TRBV14,15,many,TRBJ2-6,CASSRASSGANVLTF,TGTGCCAGCAGCCGAGCAAGCTCTGGGGCCAACGTCCTGACTTTC
TRBD1,TRBV6-2/TRBV6-3,15,many,TRBJ1-5,CASSYSTGTAAPQHF,TGTGCCAGCAGTTACTCCACCGGGACAGCCGCGCCCCAGCATTTT
.,TRBV20-1,12,few,TRBJ2-4,CSASLGDSFQYF,TGCAGTGCTAGCCTTGGGGACTCTTTTCAGTACTTC
.,TRBV20-1,11,many,TRBJ1-2,CSSNPMGGYTF,TGCAGTTCGAACCCAATGGGAGGCTACACCTTC
TRBD1,TRBV7-9,15,.,TRBJ1-2,CASSSPRQGIGGYTF,TGTGCCAGCAGCTCGCCCCGACAGGGAATAGGGGGCTACACCTTC
TRBD2,TRBV20-1,16,many,TRBJ2-5,CSARLAGVGEGETQYF,TGCAGTGCTAGGTTGGCGGGAGTAGGCGAAGGAGAGACCCAGTACTTC
.,TRBV3-1,15,.,TRBJ2-2,CASSRTFSHPGELFF,TGTGCCAGCAGCCGTACCTTTAGTCATCCCGGGGAGCTGTTTTTT
.,TRBV18,14,many,TRBJ1-5,CASSPADSNQPQHF,TGTGCCAGCTCACCAGCAGATAGCAATCAGCCCCAGCATTTT
.,TRBV18,15,many,TRBJ2-7,CASSPPDRYYYEQYF,TGTGCCAGCTCACCACCGGACAGATATTACTACGAGCAGTACTTC
.,TRBV11-2,14,.,TRBJ1-1,CASSLGYGSREAFF,TGTGCCAGCAGCTTAGGGTACGGCTCCAGGGAAGCTTTCTTT
.,TRBV30,14,many,TRBJ1-2,CAWSSRGLGYGYTF,TGTGCCTGGAGCTCGAGAGGGTTAGGGTATGGCTACACCTTC
.,TRBV5-6,11,many,TRBJ1-1,CASSLAHEAFF,TGTGCCAGCAGCTTGGCTCATGAAGCTTTCTTT
.,TRBV15,15,many,TRBJ2-3,CATSRVGGSTDTQYF,TGTGCCACCAGCAGAGTAGGGGGGAGCACAGATACGCAGTATTTT
.,TRBV6-2/TRBV6-3,14,.,TRBJ2-2,CASTSGPNTGELFF,TGTGCCAGCACTTCCGGGCCAAACACCGGGGAGCTGTTTTTT
TRBD2,TRBV3-1,15,many,TRBJ2-7,CASSQDLWTSGEQYF,TGTGCCAGCAGCCAAGATCTTTGGACTAGCGGGGAGCAGTACTTC
.,TRBV5-1,16,many,TRBJ2-7,CASSSGGELLRYEQYF,TGCGCCAGCTCCTCAGGCGGGGAGCTTTTACGGTACGAGCAGTACTTC
.,TRBV5-1,14,many,TRBJ1-1,CASSGNTMNTEAFF,TGCGCCAGCAGCGGGAACACGATGAACACTGAAGCTTTCTTT
.,TRBV29-1,12,many,TRBJ2-5,CAVASVAETQYF,TGCGCGGTCGCGTCAGTTGCGGAGACCCAGTACTTC
.,TRBV6-5,15,.,TRBJ1-1,CASSSRAGGDTEAFF,TGTGCCAGCAGTTCCCGGGCAGGAGGGGACACTGAAGCTTTCTTT
TRBD1,TRBV10-3,14,many,TRBJ1-2,CAITQTGERDGYTF,TGTGCCATCACTCAAACAGGGGAAAGAGATGGCTACACCTTC
TRBD1,TRBV7-9,17,few,TRBJ2-5,CASSSKPVQGVFETQYF,TGTGCCAGCAGCTCCAAACCCGTACAGGGGGTTTTTGAGACCCAGTACTTC
.,TRBV5-1,13,many,TRBJ1-2,CASSVDGDYGYTF,TGCGCCAGCAGCGTCGACGGGGACTATGGCTACACCTTC
.,TRBV5-1,11,many,TRBJ2-3,CASSLDDTQYF,TGCGCCAGCAGCTTGGATGATACGCAGTATTTT